Detailed here is one TCR beta chain. Its antigen is as yet unknown. Germline V gene sequence: CDR1 MDHEN, CDR2 SYDVKM. The CDR3 has 13 residues. Unmatched junction bases numbered 5, after V lost 3 bases and J lost 8 bases. The data were obtained in a study of cytomegalovirus exposure and HLA in healthy donors. Study-wide results and caveats: HLA allele associations emerged for about 16,000 TCR beta sequences in a later analysis, at 0.05 false discovery rate. What a later analysis reportedly showed was that an Asian-associated ancestry cluster had fewer N-insertions than the roughly 670-donor mean. TCR beta chains numbering 150 to 200 were designated cytomegalovirus-associated.

Vbeta (60) and Jbeta (13) primers were used in the PCR. TCRdb keeps only in-frame clones here, not all; method: immunoSEQ multiplex PCR. Of 150,000 or so clones listed, around 68% are singletons. The rearrangement links TRBV28 to TRBJ1-2; the match to TRBD1 covers 8 bases. The receptor comes from a young man in good health and CMV-seropositive. The sample was PBMCs. CDR3 coding DNA: TGTGCCAGCAGTTTGGACAGGGAGGGAGGCTACACCTTC. The encoded protein is CASSLDREGGYTF.